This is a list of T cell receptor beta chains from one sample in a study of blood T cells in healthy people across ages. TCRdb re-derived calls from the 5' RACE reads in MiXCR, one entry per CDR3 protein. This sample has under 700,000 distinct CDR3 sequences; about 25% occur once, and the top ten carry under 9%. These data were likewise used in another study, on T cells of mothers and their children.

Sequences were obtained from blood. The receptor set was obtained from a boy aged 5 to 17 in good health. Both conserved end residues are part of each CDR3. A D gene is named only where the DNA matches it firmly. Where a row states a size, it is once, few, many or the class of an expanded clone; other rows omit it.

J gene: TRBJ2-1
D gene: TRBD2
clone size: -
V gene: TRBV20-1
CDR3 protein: CSASGLAEINEQFF
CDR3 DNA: TGCAGTGCTAGCGGACTAGCGGAGATCAATGAGCAGTTCTTC

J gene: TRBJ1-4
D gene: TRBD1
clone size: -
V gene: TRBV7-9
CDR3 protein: CASSPPGQNEKLFF
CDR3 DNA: TGTGCCAGCAGCCCACCGGGACAGAATGAAAAACTGTTTTTT

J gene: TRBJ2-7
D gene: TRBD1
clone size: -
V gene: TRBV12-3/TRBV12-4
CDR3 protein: CASSQEQGAYEQYF
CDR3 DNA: TGTGCCAGCAGCCAGGAACAGGGGGCCTACGAGCAGTACTTC

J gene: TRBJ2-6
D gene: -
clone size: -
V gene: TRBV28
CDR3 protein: CASSRTVGTGANVLTF
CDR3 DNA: TGTGCCAGCAGTCGGACAGTGGGCACTGGGGCCAACGTCCTGACTTTC

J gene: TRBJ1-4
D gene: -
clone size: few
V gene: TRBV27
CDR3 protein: CASSSVGGEKLFF
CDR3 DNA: TGTGCCAGCAGTTCGGTAGGCGGAGAAAAACTGTTTTTT

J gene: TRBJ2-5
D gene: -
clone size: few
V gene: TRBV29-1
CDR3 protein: CSVEFGGTEETQYF
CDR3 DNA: TGCAGCGTTGAATTCGGAGGGACAGAAGAGACCCAGTACTTC

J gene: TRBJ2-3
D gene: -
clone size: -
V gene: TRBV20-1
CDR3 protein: CSASLYSPRDTQYF
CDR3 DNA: TGCAGTGCTAGCTTGTACTCACCTAGGGATACGCAGTATTTT

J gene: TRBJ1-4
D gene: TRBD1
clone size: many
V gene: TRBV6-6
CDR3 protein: CASRETGDEKLFF
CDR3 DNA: TGTGCCAGCAGAGAGACAGGGGATGAAAAACTGTTTTTT

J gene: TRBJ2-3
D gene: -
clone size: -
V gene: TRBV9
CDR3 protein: CASSSDSRTDTQYF
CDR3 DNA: TGTGCCAGCAGCTCCGACTCACGCACAGATACGCAGTATTTT

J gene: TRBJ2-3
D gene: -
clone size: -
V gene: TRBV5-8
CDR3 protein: CASSLGWAGDTQYF
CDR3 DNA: TGTGCCAGCAGCTTGGGGTGGGCCGGAGATACGCAGTATTTT

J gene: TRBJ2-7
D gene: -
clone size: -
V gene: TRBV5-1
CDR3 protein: CASSPQTEREQYF
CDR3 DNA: TGCGCCAGCAGCCCACAGACAGAGCGAGAGCAGTACTTC

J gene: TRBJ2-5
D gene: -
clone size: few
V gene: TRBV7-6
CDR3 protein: CASKSQGHETQYF
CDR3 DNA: TGTGCCAGCAAAAGTCAGGGGCACGAGACCCAGTACTTC

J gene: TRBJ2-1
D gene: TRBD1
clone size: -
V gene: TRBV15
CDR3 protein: CATSGRQGNFEQFF
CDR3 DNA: TGTGCCACCAGCGGCCGACAGGGAAATTTTGAGCAGTTCTTC

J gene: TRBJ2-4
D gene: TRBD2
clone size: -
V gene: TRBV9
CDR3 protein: CASSLEGLAGNQAKNIQYF
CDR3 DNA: TGTGCCAGCAGCCTAGAAGGACTAGCGGGAAACCAGGCCAAAAACATTCAGTACTTC

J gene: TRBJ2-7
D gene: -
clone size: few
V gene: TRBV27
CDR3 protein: CASSLLGRDHEQYF
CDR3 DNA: TGTGCCAGCAGTTTGCTTGGAAGGGACCACGAGCAGTACTTC

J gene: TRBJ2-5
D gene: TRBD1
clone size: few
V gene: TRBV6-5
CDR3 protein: CASKPGQGKETQYF
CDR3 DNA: TGTGCCAGCAAACCGGGACAGGGGAAAGAGACCCAGTACTTC

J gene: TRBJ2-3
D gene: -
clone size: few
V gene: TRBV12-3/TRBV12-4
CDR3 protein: CASSLVVFQPDTQYF
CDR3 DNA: TGTGCCAGCAGTTTAGTGGTCTTCCAGCCAGATACGCAGTATTTT

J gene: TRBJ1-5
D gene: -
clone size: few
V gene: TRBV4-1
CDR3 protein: CASSQIGDQPQHF
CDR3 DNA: TGCGCCAGCAGCCAAATAGGGGACCAGCCCCAGCATTTT

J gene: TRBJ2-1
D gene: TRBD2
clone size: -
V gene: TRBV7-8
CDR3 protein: CASSLETGTSGLNEQFF
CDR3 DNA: TGTGCCAGCAGCTTAGAGACCGGGACTAGCGGCCTCAATGAGCAGTTCTTC

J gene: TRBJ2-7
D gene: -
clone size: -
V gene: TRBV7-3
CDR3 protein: CASSWDNYEQYF
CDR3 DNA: TGTGCCAGCAGCTGGGACAACTACGAGCAGTACTTC

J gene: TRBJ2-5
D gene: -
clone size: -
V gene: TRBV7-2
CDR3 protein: CASSRLDSYQETQYF
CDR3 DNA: TGTGCCAGCAGCCGACTAGACAGTTACCAAGAGACCCAGTACTTC

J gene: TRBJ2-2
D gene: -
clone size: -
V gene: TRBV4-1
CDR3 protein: CASSQDRQGIGELFF
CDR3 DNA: TGCGCCAGCAGCCAAGATCGCCAGGGGATCGGGGAGCTGTTTTTT

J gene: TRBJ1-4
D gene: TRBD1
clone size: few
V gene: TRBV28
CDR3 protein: CASSLRTGSGLGVNEKLFF
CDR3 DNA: TGTGCCAGCAGTCTTCGGACAGGGTCAGGGCTGGGGGTCAATGAAAAACTGTTTTTT

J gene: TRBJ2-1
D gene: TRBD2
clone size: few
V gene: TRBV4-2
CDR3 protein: CASSPTTSGSHNEQFF
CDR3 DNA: TGTGCCAGCAGCCCGACTACTAGCGGGAGCCACAATGAGCAGTTCTTC

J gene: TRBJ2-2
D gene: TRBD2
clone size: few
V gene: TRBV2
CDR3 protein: CASSERLAGELNTGELFF
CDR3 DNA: TGTGCCAGCAGCGAGAGACTAGCGGGGGAACTGAACACCGGGGAGCTGTTTTTT

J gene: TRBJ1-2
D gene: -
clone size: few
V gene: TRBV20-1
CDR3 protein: CSAFKDRSYGYTF
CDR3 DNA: TGCAGTGCTTTCAAGGACAGATCCTATGGCTACACCTTC

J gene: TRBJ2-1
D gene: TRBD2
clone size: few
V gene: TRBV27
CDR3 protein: CASSHLAGGPYNEQFF
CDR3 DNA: TGTGCCAGCAGCCATCTAGCGGGAGGGCCTTACAATGAGCAGTTCTTC

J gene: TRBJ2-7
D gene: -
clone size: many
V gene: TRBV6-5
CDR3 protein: CASSSPTYEQYF
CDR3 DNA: TGTGCCAGCAGTTCACCTACCTACGAGCAGTACTTC

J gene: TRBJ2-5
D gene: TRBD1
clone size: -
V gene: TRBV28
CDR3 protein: CASNSFDRGGTQYF
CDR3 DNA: TGTGCCAGCAACTCCTTTGACAGGGGGGGCACCCAGTACTTC

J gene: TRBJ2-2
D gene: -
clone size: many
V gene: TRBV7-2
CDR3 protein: CASSSRRMGGELFF
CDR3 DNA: TGTGCCAGCAGCTCCCGGCGGATGGGCGGGGAGCTGTTTTTT

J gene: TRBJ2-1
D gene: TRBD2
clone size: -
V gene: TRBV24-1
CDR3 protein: CATSGTSGGDEQFF
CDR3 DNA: TGTGCCACCAGTGGTACTAGCGGGGGGGATGAGCAGTTCTTC

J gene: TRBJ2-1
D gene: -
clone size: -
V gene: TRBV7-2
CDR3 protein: CASSWTLEQFF
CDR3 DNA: TGTGCCAGCAGTTGGACACTTGAGCAGTTCTTC

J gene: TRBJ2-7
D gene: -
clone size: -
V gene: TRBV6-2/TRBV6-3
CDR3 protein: CASSYEWGRLSYEQYF
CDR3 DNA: TGTGCCAGCAGTTACGAATGGGGTCGCCTCTCCTACGAGCAGTACTTC

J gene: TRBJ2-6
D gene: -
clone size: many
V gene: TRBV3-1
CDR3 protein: CASSRKTPNSGANVLTF
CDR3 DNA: TGTGCCAGCAGCCGCAAGACTCCGAACTCTGGGGCCAACGTCCTGACTTTC

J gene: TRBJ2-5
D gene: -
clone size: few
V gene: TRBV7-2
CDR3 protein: CASSLADRVTQYF
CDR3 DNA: TGTGCCAGCAGCTTAGCGGACCGGGTGACCCAGTACTTC

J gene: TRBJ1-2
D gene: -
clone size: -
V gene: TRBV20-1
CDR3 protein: CSAREQALNYGYTF
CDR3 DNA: TGCAGTGCTAGAGAACAGGCGCTAAACTATGGCTACACCTTC

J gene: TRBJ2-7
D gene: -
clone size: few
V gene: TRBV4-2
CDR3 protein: CACSQTGGYYEQYF
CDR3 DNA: TGTGCCTGCAGCCAGACCGGGGGCTACTACGAGCAGTACTTC